This T cell receptor beta chain was identified in a study of CD8 T cells in Susac syndrome. Study-level results: The study recognized that the number of individuals in its TCR sequencing and HLA analysis was relatively small.

RNA amounts of roughly 0.45 to 1 ug underwent reverse transcription with random hexamers. A multiplex approach, immunoSEQ multiplex PCR, amplified TCR beta CDR3 across 54 Vbeta and 13 Jbeta. TCRdb redid the calling of the immunoSEQ multiplex PCR reads with MiXCR, one entry per CDR3 protein. The sample holds around 130,000 distinct CDR3 sequences, 85% to 95% seen once. Comment on this clonotype: What it recognizes is unknown.

This CDR3 spans 15 amino acids. V shed 4 bases and J 12 bases; nucleotides not matched to a gene: 13. Negative isolation was applied to CD8+ and CD4+ T cells, and FACS enrichment was applied to TEMRA cells. This clonotype was obtained from a human donor in good health. The chain combines TRBV12-3 or TRBV12-4 with TRBJ2-1; 9 bases map to TRBD2. The sequenced material came from CD4+ T cells from PBMCs. CDR3 region: CASSSGTSKPGGQFF. The DNA of the CDR3 is TGTGCCAGCAGTTCCGGGACTAGCAAGCCGGGGGGGCAGTTCTTC.